These T cell receptor beta chains were read from a single sample in a study of cytomegalovirus exposure and HLA in healthy donors. The protocol was immunoSEQ multiplex PCR, while the TCRdb copy is restricted to in-frame clones and leaves out a portion. The sample totals about 84,000 clones; its top ten clones hold 0.58%. The sample comprised PBMCs. These receptors all stem from a man aged 45-60 years in good health and CMV-seronegative. CDR3s include the opening cysteine and the closing phenylalanine or tryptophan. Each record gives: D gene, V gene, J gene, CDR3 DNA, CDR3 protein. A D gene is named only where the DNA matches it firmly.

.	TRBV7-9	TRBJ2-1	TGTGCCAGCAGCTTAGCAGGGAGCTCCTACAATGAGCAGTTCTTC	CASSLAGSSYNEQFF
.	TRBV28	TRBJ2-2	TGTGCCAGCAGTTTGGAGGTTCTGAACACCGGGGAGCTGTTTTTT	CASSLEVLNTGELFF
.	TRBV29-1	TRBJ2-4	TGCAGCGTTGAAGCAGGGGGGATTCAGTACTTC	CSVEAGGIQYF
TRBD1	TRBV20-1	TRBJ1-2	TGCAGTGCCACAGGGGGGGCTGGCTACACCTTC	CSATGGAGYTF
TRBD1	TRBV9	TRBJ2-3	TGTGCCAGCAGCCCCCTGGGACAGGGAACAGATACGCAGTATTTT	CASSPLGQGTDTQYF
TRBD1	TRBV4-2	TRBJ1-5	TGTGCCAGCAGCCAAGATTACAGGGGAAGTCTCAATCAGCCCCAGCATTTT	CASSQDYRGSLNQPQHF
.	TRBV7-9	TRBJ1-1	TGTGCCAGCAGCGGCGCCGGGGATTCCATGGAAGCTTTCTTT	CASSGAGDSMEAFF
TRBD1	TRBV19	TRBJ1-5	TGTGCCAGTAGGTCCCGGGACAGGATCAATCAGCCCCAGCATTTT	CASRSRDRINQPQHF
TRBD2	TRBV9	TRBJ2-2	TGTGCCAGCAGCGCCGAGGGAGCGGGGGGGCCCGGGGAGCTGTTTTTT	CASSAEGAGGPGELFF
.	TRBV7-3	TRBJ2-1	TGTGCCAGCAGCGATACAACAGGGTCAGGCAATGAGCAGTTCTTC	CASSDTTGSGNEQFF
TRBD1	TRBV19	TRBJ2-7	TGTGCCAGTAGTATAGGAGGGGACAGTTTCTACGAGCAGTACTTC	CASSIGGDSFYEQYF
TRBD1	TRBV7-9	TRBJ1-6	TGTGCCAGCAGCGGACAGGGGGATTCACCCCTCCACTTT	CASSGQGDSPLHF
TRBD1	TRBV9	TRBJ2-5	TGTGCCAGCAGCGTAGATGGCAGGGGGCAAGAGACCCAGTACTTC	CASSVDGRGQETQYF
.	TRBV7-9	TRBJ2-2	TGTGCCAGCAGTCTAACAGGAGTAACCGGGGAGCTGTTTTTT	CASSLTGVTGELFF
.	TRBV7-3	TRBJ2-5	TGTGCCAGCAGCTTAAAAGGCGGGGACCAAGAGACCCAGTACTTC	CASSLKGGDQETQYF
TRBD1	TRBV7-7	TRBJ2-7	TGTGCTAGCAGCTCCGACAGGGGGTACGAGCAGTACTTC	CASSSDRGYEQYF